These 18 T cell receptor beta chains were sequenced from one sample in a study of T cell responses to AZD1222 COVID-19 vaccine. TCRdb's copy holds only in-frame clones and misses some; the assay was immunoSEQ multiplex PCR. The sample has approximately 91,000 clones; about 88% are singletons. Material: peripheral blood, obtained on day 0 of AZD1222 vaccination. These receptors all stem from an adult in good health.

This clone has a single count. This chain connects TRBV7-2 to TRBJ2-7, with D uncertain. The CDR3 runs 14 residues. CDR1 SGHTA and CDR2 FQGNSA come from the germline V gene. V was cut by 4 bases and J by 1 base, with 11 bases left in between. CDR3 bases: TGTGCCAGCAGCTCGGCCAGTCGTTCCTACGAGCAGTACTTC. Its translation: CASSSASRSYEQYF. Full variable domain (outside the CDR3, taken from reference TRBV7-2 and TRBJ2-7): GAGVSQSPSNKVTEKGKDVELRCDPISGHTALYWYRQSLGQGLEFLIYFQGNSAPDKSGLPSDRFSAERTGGSVSTLTIQRTQQEDSAVYLCASSSASRSYEQYFGPGTRLTVT.

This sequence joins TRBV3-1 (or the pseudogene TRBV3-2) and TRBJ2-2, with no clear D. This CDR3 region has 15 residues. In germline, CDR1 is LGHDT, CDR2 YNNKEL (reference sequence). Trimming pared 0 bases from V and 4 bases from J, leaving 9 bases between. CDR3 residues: CASSQDNQATGELFF. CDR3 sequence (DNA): TGTGCCAGCAGCCAAGATAACCAAGCCACCGGGGAGCTGTTTTTT.

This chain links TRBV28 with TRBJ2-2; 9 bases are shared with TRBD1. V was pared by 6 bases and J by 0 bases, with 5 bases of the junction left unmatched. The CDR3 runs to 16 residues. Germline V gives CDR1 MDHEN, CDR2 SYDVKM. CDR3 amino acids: CASRLRQGANTGELFF. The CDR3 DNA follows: TGTGCCAGCAGACTCAGACAGGGGGCGAACACCGGGGAGCTGTTTTTT.

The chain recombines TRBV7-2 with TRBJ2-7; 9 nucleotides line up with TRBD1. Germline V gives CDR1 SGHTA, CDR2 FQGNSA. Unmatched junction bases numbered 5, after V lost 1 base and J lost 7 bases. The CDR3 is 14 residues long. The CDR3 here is CASSLGQGVVEQYF. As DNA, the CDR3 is TGTGCCAGCAGCTTAGGACAGGGGGTAGTTGAGCAGTACTTC.

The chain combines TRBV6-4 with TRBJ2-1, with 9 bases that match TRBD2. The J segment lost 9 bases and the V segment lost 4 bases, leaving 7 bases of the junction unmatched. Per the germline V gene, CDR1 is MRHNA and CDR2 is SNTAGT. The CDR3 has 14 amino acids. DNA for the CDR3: TGTGCCAGCAGTGTTTGGGCTAGCGGGGCTGAGCAGTTCTTC. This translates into CASSVWASGAEQFF.

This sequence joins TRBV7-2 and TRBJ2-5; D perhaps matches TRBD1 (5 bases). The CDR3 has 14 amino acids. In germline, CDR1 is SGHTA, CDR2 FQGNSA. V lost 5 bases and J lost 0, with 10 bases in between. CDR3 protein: CASSRRANQETQYF. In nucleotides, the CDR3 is TGTGCCAGCAGCCGCAGGGCTAACCAAGAGACCCAGTACTTC.

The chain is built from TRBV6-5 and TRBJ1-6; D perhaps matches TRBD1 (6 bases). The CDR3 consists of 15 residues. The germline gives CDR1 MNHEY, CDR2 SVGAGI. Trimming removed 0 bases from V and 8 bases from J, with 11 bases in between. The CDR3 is CASSYSRGGDSPLHF. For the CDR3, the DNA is TGTGCCAGCAGTTACTCGAGGGGGGGGGATTCACCCCTCCACTTT.

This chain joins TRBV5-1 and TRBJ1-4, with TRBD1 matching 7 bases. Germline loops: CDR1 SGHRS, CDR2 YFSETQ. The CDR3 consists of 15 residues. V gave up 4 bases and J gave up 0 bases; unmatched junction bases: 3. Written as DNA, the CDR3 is TGCGCCAGCAGCGCGGACAGGCCAACTAATGAAAAACTGTTTTTT. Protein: CASSADRPTNEKLFF.

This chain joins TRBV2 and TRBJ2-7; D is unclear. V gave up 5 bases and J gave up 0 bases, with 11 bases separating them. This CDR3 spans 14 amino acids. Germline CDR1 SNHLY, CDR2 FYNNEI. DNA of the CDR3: TGTGCCAGCAGTCCGGGCCTTTTCTCCTACGAGCAGTACTTC. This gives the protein CASSPGLFSYEQYF.

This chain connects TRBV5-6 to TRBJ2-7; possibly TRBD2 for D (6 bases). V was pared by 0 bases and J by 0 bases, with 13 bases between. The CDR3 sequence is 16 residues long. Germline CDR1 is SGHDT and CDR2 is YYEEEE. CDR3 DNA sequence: TGTGCCAGCAGCTTGGATCGGGGGTGGGACTCCTACGAGCAGTACTTC. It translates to CASSLDRGWDSYEQYF.

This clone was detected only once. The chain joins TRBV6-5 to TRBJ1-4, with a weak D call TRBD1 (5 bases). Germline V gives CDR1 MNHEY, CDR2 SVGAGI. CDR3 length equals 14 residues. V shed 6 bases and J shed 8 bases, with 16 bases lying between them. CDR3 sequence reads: CASRRVGEREKLFF. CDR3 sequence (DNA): TGTGCCAGCAGACGGGTGGGGGAGCGGGAAAAACTGTTTTTT.

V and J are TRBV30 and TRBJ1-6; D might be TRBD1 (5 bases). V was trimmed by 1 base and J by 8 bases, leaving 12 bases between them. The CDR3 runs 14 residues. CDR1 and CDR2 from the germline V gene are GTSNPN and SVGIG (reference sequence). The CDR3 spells CAWSGGTTDSPLHF. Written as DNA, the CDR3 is TGTGCCTGGAGTGGAGGGACGACAGATTCACCCCTCCACTTT.

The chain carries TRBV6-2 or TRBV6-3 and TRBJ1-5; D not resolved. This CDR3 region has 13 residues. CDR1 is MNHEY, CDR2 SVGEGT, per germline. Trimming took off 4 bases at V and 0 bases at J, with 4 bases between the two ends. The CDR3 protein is CASSFGSNQPQHF. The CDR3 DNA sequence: TGTGCCAGCAGTTTCGGTAGCAATCAGCCCCAGCATTTT.

DNA of the CDR3: TGTGCCAGCAGGTTACTAGCGGGGGGCGGGAGTACCTACAATGAGCAGTTCTTC. Residues: CASRLLAGGGSTYNEQFF. The rearrangement links TRBV27 to TRBJ2-1; TRBD2 matches 12 bases. This CDR3 is built from 18 residues. The V gene end was trimmed by 6 bases and the J gene end by 2 bases; junction bases not matched to a gene: 11. Per the germline V gene, CDR1 is MNHEY and CDR2 is SMNVEV (reference sequence).

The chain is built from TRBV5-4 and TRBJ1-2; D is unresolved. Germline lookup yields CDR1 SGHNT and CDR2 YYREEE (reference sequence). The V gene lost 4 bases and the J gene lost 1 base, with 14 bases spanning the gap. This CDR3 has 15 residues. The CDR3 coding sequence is TGTGCCAGCAGCGCAAATCAACGGATTAACTATGGCTACACCTTC. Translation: CASSANQRINYGYTF.

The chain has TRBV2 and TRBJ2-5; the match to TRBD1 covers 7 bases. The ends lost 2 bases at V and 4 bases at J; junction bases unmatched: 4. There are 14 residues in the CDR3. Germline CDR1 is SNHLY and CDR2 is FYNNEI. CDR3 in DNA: TGTGCCAGCAGTGAACCCCCAGGGGGAGAGACCCAGTACTTC. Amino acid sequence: CASSEPPGGETQYF.

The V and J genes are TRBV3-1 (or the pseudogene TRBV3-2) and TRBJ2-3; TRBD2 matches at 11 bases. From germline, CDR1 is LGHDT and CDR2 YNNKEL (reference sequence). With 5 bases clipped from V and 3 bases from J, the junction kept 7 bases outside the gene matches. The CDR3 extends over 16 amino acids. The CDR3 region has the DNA TGTGCCAGCAGCTACTATAGCGGGGGGGCGACAGATACGCAGTATTTT. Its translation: CASSYYSGGATDTQYF.

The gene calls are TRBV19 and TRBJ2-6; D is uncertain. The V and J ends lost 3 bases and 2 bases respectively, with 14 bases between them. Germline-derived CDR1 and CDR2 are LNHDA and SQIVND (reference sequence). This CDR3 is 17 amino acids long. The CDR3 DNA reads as TGTGCCAGTAGTATTCGGGCCGCGGCAGCTGGGGCCAACGTCCTGACTTTC. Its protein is CASSIRAAAAGANVLTF. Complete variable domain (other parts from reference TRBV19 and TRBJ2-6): DGGITQSPKYLFRKEGQNVTLSCEQNLNHDAMYWYRQDPGQGLRLIYYSQIVNDFQKGDIAEGYSVSREKKESFPLTVTSAQKNPTAFYLCASSIRAAAAGANVLTFGAGSRLTVL.